Each of the 22 T cell receptor beta chains below was sequenced from the same sample in a study of fetal regulatory T cell absence and autoimmunity. The protocol was immunoSEQ multiplex PCR, while the TCRdb copy is restricted to in-frame clones and leaves out a portion. The table records 95,000 to 100,000 clones, around 72% of them present only once. The specimen sequenced was pancreas tissue. All receptors derive from a male donor with IPEX syndrome.

J is TRBJ2-7 and V is TRBV5-1, with 7 bases aligning to TRBD1. V shed 4 bases, J shed 2 bases, and the junction held 6 bases outside the gene matches. The CDR3 length is 14 residues. Germline CDR1 is SGHRS and CDR2 is YFSETQ. This chain's CDR3 is CASSTQGTAYEQYF. The CDR3 DNA reads as TGCGCCAGCAGCACTCAAGGGACAGCCTACGAGCAGTACTTC. Drawing the rest from reference TRBV5-1 and TRBJ2-7, the complete variable domain is KAGVTQTPRYLIKTRGQQVTLSCSPISGHRSVSWYQQTPGQGLQFLFEYFSETQRNKGNFPGRFSGRQFSNSRSEMNVSTLELGDSALYLCASSTQGTAYEQYFGPGTRLTVT.

The chain carries TRBV18 and TRBJ2-6; D is uncertain. Germline values: CDR1 KGHSH, CDR2 LQKENI. Trimming left V 6 bases short and J 1 base short, with 7 bases between. The CDR3 loop spans 14 amino acids. The CDR3 loop reads CASSFGSGANVLTF. CDR3 sequence (DNA): TGTGCCAGCTCCTTCGGATCTGGGGCCAACGTCCTGACTTTC.

Points on this clone: At the DNA level, this CDR3 is encoded by other sequences in the same sample as well. The chain recombines TRBV5-1 with TRBJ2-3; the match to TRBD2 covers 8 bases. V trimming: 0 bases; J trimming: 0 bases; junction bases outside the gene matches: 0. The CDR3 has 15 residues. CDR1 is SGHRS, CDR2 YFSETQ, per germline. CDR3 DNA: TGCGCCAGCAGCTTGGCTAGCGGGAGCACAGATACGCAGTATTTT. This sequence encodes CASSLASGSTDTQYF. Supplemented by reference TRBV5-1 and TRBJ2-3, the full variable domain reads KAGVTQTPRYLIKTRGQQVTLSCSPISGHRSVSWYQQTPGQGLQFLFEYFSETQRNKGNFPGRFSGRQFSNSRSEMNVSTLELGDSALYLCASSLASGSTDTQYFGPGTRLTVL.

This chain links TRBV10-3 with TRBJ2-1, with TRBD2 matching over 10 bases. The CDR3 has 17 residues. The ends lost 2 bases at V and 2 bases at J; junction bases unmatched: 6. Germline values: CDR1 ENHRY, CDR2 SYGVKD. The DNA of the CDR3 is TGTGCCATCAGTGAGGCCCTAGCGGGAGTCACCTACAATGAGCAGTTCTTC. Translation gives CAISEALAGVTYNEQFF.

The J gene is TRBJ2-7, the V gene TRBV27; TRBD1 aligns across 9 bases. After removal of 6 bases from V and 0 bases from J, the junction contained 3 bases not matched to a gene. CDR1 MNHEY and CDR2 SMNVEV come from the germline V gene (reference sequence). This CDR3 is built from 14 residues. The CDR3 sequence is CASRPTGGSYEQYF. The CDR3 nucleotides are TGTGCCAGCAGACCGACAGGGGGCTCCTACGAGCAGTACTTC.

This clone counts as medium-sized. The rearrangement uses TRBV19 and TRBJ1-5; perhaps TRBD1 as D (5 bases). Per the germline V gene, CDR1 is LNHDA and CDR2 is SQIVND (reference sequence). V was shortened by 4 bases and J by 6 bases, with 10 bases between the two germline ends. This CDR3 is 13 amino acids long. CDR3 in amino acids: CASSTGSSQPQHF. The CDR3 DNA reads as TGTGCCAGTAGTACAGGGTCGAGTCAGCCCCAGCATTTT.

The V call is TRBV7-2, the J call TRBJ2-7, with D hard to call. This CDR3 has 14 residues. Germline V gene data show CDR1 as SGHTA and CDR2 as FQGNSA. V lost 0 bases and J 0 bases, leaving 6 bases between the germline ends. The CDR3 DNA reads as TGTGCCAGCAGCTTAGCGGAGAACTCCTACGAGCAGTACTTC. This translates into CASSLAENSYEQYF.

This sequence joins TRBV30 and TRBJ2-1, with TRBD2 matching over 9 bases. The CDR3 runs 13 residues. The J segment lost 10 bases and the V segment lost 5 bases, leaving 9 bases of the junction unmatched. Germline CDR1 reads GTSNPN; CDR2 reads SVGIG (reference sequence). The CDR3 reads CAWAGLAQSEQFF. CDR3 DNA: TGTGCCTGGGCCGGACTAGCGCAATCCGAGCAGTTCTTC.

This clone came up a few times. The V call is TRBV10-3, the J call TRBJ1-1, with 7 positions matching TRBD1. The CDR3 runs to 13 residues. The V and J ends lost 2 bases and 4 bases, in that order; junction bases with no gene match: 1. Germline lookup yields CDR1 ENHRY and CDR2 SYGVKD. CDR3 in DNA: TGTGCCATCAGTGAGACAGGGGCCACTGAAGCTTTCTTT. Amino acids: CAISETGATEAFF.

CDR3 DNA sequence: TGTGCCAGCAGTTACGGCGGGACAGGGGAGGCCACTGAAGCTTTCTTT. This translates into CASSYGGTGEATEAFF. V and J are TRBV6-5 and TRBJ1-1; TRBD1 agrees at 10 bases. The CDR3 length is 16 residues. Germline values: CDR1 MNHEY, CDR2 SVGAGI. V dropped 2 bases and J dropped 4; count of bases not matched to a gene: 7.

This clone was counted between two and nine times. This sequence joins TRBV7-8 and TRBJ1-5, with D uncertain. CDR3 length equals 15 residues. From germline, CDR1 is SGHVS and CDR2 FQNEAQ. V lost 0 bases and J 4 bases, leaving 10 bases between the germline ends. CDR3 nucleotide sequence: TGTGCCAGCAGCTTAGCGAGGGCAGGTAATCAGCCCCAGCATTTT. Encoded protein: CASSLARAGNQPQHF.

The gene calls are TRBV5-1 and TRBJ1-1; 7 bases line up with TRBD1. The CDR3 has 15 residues. Germline lookup yields CDR1 SGHRS and CDR2 YFSETQ. V trimming: 1 base; J trimming: 1 base; junction bases outside the gene matches: 4. The CDR3 loop reads CASSLSRTGNTEAFF. The CDR3 nucleotides are TGCGCCAGCAGCTTGAGCAGGACAGGGAACACTGAAGCTTTCTTT.

The chain is built from TRBV7-2 and TRBJ2-3; possibly TRBD1 or TRBD2 for D (6 bases each). The CDR3 length is 14 residues. The V end lost 2 bases, the J end lost 8 bases, and 14 bases lay between the germline ends. CDR1 is SGHTA and CDR2 is FQGNSA in the germline V gene. This CDR3 reads CASSLNGRGGTQYF. The CDR3 nucleotides are TGTGCCAGCAGCTTAAACGGGAGAGGGGGTACGCAGTATTTT.

This rearrangement joins TRBV4-1 to TRBJ2-7; 9 nucleotides align to TRBD2. This CDR3 region has 19 residues. V lost 2 bases and J lost 0; bases outside the gene matches: 14. Germline assignment: CDR1 MGHRA and CDR2 YSYEKL. The CDR3: CASSQTLNRLAVSSYEQYF. The CDR3 DNA is TGCGCCAGCAGCCAAACCTTAAATCGACTAGCGGTTAGCTCCTACGAGCAGTACTTC.

V is TRBV5-4 and J is TRBJ2-3; 11 bases map to TRBD2. The junction had 6 bases not matched to a gene; V was cut back by 6 bases and J by 3 bases. CDR1 and CDR2 (germline): SGHNT, YYREEE (reference sequence). This CDR3 spans 15 amino acids. CDR3 region: CASTRWTSGTDTQYF. CDR3 sequence (DNA): TGTGCCAGCACCCGCTGGACTAGCGGGACAGATACGCAGTATTTT.

The chain is built from TRBV4-1 and TRBJ2-1; the D gene is possibly TRBD2 (7 bases). Germline assignment: CDR1 MGHRA and CDR2 YSYEKL. This CDR3 spans 16 amino acids. Trimming cost V 0 bases and J 12 bases, with 21 bases left between them. The CDR3 nucleotides are TGCGCCAGCAGCCAAGATTTCGGGGGGCAGGCTTTCAGGCAGTTCTTC. Amino acid sequence: CASSQDFGGQAFRQFF.

The chain links TRBV7-6 to TRBJ2-1; a weak D match, TRBD2 (6 bases). The CDR3 is made up of 16 amino acids. Between the trimmed V and J ends, which lost 5 bases and 2 bases, there was a span of 16 bases. CDR1 is SGHVS and CDR2 is FNYEAQ in the germline V gene. CDR3 residues: CASSHPRDSTYNEQFF. DNA for the CDR3: TGTGCCAGCAGCCACCCCCGGGACTCTACCTACAATGAGCAGTTCTTC.

The chain uses TRBV11-2 and TRBJ1-2; the match to TRBD1 covers 7 bases. The CDR3 contains 13 residues. The V gene end was trimmed by 5 bases and the J gene end by 4 bases; junction bases not matched to a gene: 4. From germline, CDR1 is SGHAT and CDR2 FQNNGV. DNA for the CDR3: TGTGCCAGCAGCCGAGGGGGCCTCTATGGCTACACCTTC. The encoded protein is CASSRGGLYGYTF.

This clone was counted once. The rearrangement uses TRBV21-1 and TRBJ1-1; the tabulated D call, TRBD1, remains unverified against the DNA. TRBV21-1 constitutes a pseudogene. The CDR3 extends over 16 amino acids. The CDR3 sequence: CASSKTARPINTEAFF. CDR3 nucleotide sequence: TGTGCCAGCAGCAAAACAGCCCGGCCCATCAACACTGAAGCTTTCTTT.

The J gene is TRBJ2-3, the V gene TRBV7-8; 7 bases line up with TRBD2. J lost 1 base, V lost 5 bases, and 12 bases had no gene match. This CDR3 spans 17 amino acids. The germline V gene encodes CDR1 SGHVS and CDR2 FQNEAQ. CDR3 in DNA: TGTGCCAGCAGCCCTCGACGGGGCGGGAGCCGCACAGATACGCAGTATTTT. Translated, it gives CASSPRRGGSRTDTQYF.

The V call is TRBV6-5, the J call TRBJ2-7, with a possible D match to TRBD1 (5 bases). Germline CDR1 MNHEY, CDR2 SVGAGI. The V and J ends lost 5 bases and 4 bases respectively, with 15 bases between them. This CDR3 is built from 14 residues. CDR3 coding DNA: TGTGCCAGCAGTAGGGGCCCCGGACGGTACGAGCAGTACTTC. As protein: CASSRGPGRYEQYF.

This clone was seen only once. This chain joins TRBV5-1 and TRBJ2-7; 8 bases align to TRBD2. V lost 0 bases and J lost 0; bases outside the gene matches: 5. The CDR3 covers 16 residues. Germline CDR1 is SGHRS and CDR2 is YFSETQ. Written as DNA, the CDR3 is TGCGCCAGCAGCTTGGTCTTCGCGGGGGGCTCCTACGAGCAGTACTTC. This encodes CASSLVFAGGSYEQYF.